The entry below describes one TCR beta chain. The data are from a study of blood T cell repertoires in COVID-19. Across the study: The study drew acute and convalescent COVID-19 samples from the United States, Italy and Spain. Sources were T cells, B-cell-depleted T cells, or PBMCs; the material itself was cDNA or gDNA.

V was trimmed by 6 bases and J by 4 bases, leaving 6 bases between them. Germline V gives CDR1 MNHEY, CDR2 SMNVEV (reference sequence). The CDR3 loop spans 11 amino acids. Two negative PCRs, clearance, or symptom resolution characterized the recovered Cohort 3 donors. Assay used: immunoSEQ multiplex PCR; TCRdb lists only in-frame clones, some missing. Counted here are about 240,000 clones, around nine tenths occurring once; the ten biggest clones make up over 4%. Sample: PBMCs or T cells enriched from blood (not recorded which). This chain uses TRBV27 with TRBJ1-1; D gene unclear. This TCR was sampled from a young woman who had recovered from COVID-19. CDR3 amino acids: CASRRGTEAFF. Here the CDR3 DNA reads TGTGCCAGCAGACGGGGCACTGAAGCTTTCTTT.